This TCR beta chain came from a study of control samples from healthy donors and cancer patients. Assay used: immunoSEQ multiplex PCR; TCRdb lists only in-frame clones, some missing. The table includes 110,000 or so clones, 85% to 90% detected once. Germline CDR1 is KGHDR and CDR2 is SFDVKD. The length of the CDR3 is 14 residues. V lost 3 bases, J lost 10 bases, and 17 bases lay in between. The rearrangement uses TRBV24-1 and TRBJ1-2, with D perhaps matching TRBD1 (5 bases). Sequencing input: blood. The clonotype comes from a young man in good health. The CDR3 bases are TGTGCCACCAGTGATCCCGGGGCGGTGTCGGACTACACCTTC. Its translation is CATSDPGAVSDYTF.